The present entry profiles one T cell receptor (beta chain) with its context. V was pared by 8 bases and J by 2 bases, with 14 bases between. The CDR3 is made up of 14 amino acids. From germline, CDR1 is MNHEY and CDR2 SVGAGI. This record belongs to a study of shared clonotypes between healthy human individuals. Sequencing was at deep level. The repertoire was sequenced with immunoSEQ multiplex PCR; TCRdb's copy has only in-frame clones and lacks some. The sample has some 1.1 million clones, roughly 80% seen once. The receptor's source is a man between 18 and 29 years old in good health. Some clones in this sample may be carry-over from other donors' samples. Input material: memory CD4+ T cells from PBMCs. Stated subset: CD45RA-negative fraction. This chain links TRBV6-5 with TRBJ2-3; D is tentatively TRBD1 or TRBD2 (5 bases each). The CDR3 protein is CASRHGTYTDTQYF. The CDR3, as DNA: TGTGCCAGCCGGCACGGGACCTACACAGATACGCAGTATTTT.